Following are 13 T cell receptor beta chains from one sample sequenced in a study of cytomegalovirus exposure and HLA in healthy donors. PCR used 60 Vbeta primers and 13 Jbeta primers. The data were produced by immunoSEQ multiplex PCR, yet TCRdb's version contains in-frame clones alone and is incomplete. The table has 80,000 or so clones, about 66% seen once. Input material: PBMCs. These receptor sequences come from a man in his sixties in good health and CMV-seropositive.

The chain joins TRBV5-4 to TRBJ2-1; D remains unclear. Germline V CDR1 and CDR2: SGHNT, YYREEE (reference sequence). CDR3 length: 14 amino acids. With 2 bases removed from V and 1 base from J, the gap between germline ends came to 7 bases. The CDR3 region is CASSLPGSYNEQFF. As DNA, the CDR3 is TGTGCCAGCAGCTTACCCGGTTCCTACAATGAGCAGTTCTTC.

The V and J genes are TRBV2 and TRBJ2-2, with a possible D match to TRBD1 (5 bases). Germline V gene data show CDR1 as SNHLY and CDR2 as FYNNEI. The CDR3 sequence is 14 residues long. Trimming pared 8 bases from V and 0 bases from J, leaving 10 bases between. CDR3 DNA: TGTGCCAGCCTCAGGGATTCGAACACCGGGGAGCTGTTTTTT. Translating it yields CASLRDSNTGELFF. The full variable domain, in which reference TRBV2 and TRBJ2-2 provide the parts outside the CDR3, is EPEVTQTPSHQVTQMGQEVILRCVPISNHLYFYWYRQILGQKVEFLVSFYNNEISEKSEIFDDQFSVERPDGSNFTLKIRSTKLEDSAMYFCASLRDSNTGELFFGEGSRLTVL.

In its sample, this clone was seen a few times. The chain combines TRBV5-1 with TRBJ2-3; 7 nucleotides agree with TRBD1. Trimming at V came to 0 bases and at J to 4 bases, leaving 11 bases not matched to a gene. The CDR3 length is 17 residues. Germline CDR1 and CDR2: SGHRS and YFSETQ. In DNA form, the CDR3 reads TGCGCCAGCAGCTTGGGGCAGGGGGTATGGAGCGCAGATACGCAGTATTTT. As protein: CASSLGQGVWSADTQYF. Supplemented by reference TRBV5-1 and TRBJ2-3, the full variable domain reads KAGVTQTPRYLIKTRGQQVTLSCSPISGHRSVSWYQQTPGQGLQFLFEYFSETQRNKGNFPGRFSGRQFSNSRSEMNVSTLELGDSALYLCASSLGQGVWSADTQYFGPGTRLTVL.

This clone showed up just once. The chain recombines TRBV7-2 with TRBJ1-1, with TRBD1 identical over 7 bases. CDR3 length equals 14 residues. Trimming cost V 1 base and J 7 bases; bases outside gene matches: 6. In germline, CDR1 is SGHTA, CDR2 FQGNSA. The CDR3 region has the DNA TGTGCCAGCAGCTTAGACAGGGGCCCGGATGAAGCTTTCTTT. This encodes CASSLDRGPDEAFF. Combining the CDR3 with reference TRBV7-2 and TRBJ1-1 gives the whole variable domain GAGVSQSPSNKVTEKGKDVELRCDPISGHTALYWYRQSLGQGLEFLIYFQGNSAPDKSGLPSDRFSAERTGGSVSTLTIQRTQQEDSAVYLCASSLDRGPDEAFFGQGTRLTVV.

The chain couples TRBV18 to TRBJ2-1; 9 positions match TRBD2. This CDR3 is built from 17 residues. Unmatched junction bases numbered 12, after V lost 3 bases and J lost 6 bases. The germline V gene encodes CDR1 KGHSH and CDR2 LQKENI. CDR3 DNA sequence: TGTGCCAGCTCACCTCGGCAGGGAGCGGGAGGTGGCAATGAGCAGTTCTTC. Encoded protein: CASSPRQGAGGGNEQFF.

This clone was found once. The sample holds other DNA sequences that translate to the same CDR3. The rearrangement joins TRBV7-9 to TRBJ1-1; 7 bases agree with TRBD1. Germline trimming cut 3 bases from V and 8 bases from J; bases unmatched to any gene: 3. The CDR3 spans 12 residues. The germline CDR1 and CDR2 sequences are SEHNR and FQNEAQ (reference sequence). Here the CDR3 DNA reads TGTGCCAGCAGCTTGGGACAGAGCGAAGCTTTCTTT. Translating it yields CASSLGQSEAFF.

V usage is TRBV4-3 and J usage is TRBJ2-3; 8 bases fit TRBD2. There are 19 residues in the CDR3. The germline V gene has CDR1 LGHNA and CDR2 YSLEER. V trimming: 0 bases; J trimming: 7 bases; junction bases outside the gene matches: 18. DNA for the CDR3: TGCGCCAGCAGCCAAGATAAGGGGGGTATATTCGCGGGGGGAAATACGCAGTATTTT. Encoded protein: CASSQDKGGIFAGGNTQYF.

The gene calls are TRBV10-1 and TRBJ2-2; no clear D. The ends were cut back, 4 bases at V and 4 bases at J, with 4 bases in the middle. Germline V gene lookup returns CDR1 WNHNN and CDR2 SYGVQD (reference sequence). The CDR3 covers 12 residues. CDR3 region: CASSVLTGELFF. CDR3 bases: TGCGCCAGCAGTGTTCTCACCGGGGAGCTGTTTTTT.

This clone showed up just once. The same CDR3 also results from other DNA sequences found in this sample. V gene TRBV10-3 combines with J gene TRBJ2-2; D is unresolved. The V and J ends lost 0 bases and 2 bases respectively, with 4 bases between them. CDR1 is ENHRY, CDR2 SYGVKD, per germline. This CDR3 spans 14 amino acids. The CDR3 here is CAISESTNTGELFF. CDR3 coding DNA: TGTGCCATCAGTGAGTCGACAAACACCGGGGAGCTGTTTTTT.

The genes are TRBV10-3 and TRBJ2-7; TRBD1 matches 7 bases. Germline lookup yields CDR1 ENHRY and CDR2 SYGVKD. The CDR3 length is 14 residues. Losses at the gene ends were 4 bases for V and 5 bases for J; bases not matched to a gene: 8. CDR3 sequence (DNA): TGTGCCATCAGTGGCAAGGGGGCCTTTGACGAGCAGTACTTC. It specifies CAISGKGAFDEQYF.

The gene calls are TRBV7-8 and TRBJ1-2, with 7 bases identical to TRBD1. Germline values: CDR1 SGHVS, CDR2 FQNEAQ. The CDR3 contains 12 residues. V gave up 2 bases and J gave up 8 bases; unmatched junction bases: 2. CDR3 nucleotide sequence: TGTGCCAGCAGCTTATACAGGGGCGGCTACACCTTC. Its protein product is CASSLYRGGYTF. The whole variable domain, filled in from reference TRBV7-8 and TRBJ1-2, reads GAGVSQSPRYKVAKRGQDVALRCDPISGHVSLFWYQQALGQGPEFLTYFQNEAQLDKSGLPSDRFFAERPEGSVSTLKIQRTQQEDSAVYLCASSLYRGGYTFGSGTRLTVV.

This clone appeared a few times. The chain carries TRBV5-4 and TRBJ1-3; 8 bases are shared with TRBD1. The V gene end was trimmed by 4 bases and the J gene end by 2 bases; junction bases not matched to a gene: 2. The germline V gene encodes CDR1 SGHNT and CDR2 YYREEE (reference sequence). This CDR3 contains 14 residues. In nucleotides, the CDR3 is TGTGCCAGCAGCCGGGACAGGCCTGGAAACACCATATATTTT. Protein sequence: CASSRDRPGNTIYF.

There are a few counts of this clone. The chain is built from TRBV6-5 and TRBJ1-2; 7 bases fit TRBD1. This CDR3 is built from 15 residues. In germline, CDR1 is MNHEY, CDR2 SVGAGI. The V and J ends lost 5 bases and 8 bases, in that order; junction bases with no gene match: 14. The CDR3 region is CASSQSTGLLMGYTF. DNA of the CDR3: TGTGCCAGCAGTCAATCGACAGGGCTCTTGATGGGCTACACCTTC.